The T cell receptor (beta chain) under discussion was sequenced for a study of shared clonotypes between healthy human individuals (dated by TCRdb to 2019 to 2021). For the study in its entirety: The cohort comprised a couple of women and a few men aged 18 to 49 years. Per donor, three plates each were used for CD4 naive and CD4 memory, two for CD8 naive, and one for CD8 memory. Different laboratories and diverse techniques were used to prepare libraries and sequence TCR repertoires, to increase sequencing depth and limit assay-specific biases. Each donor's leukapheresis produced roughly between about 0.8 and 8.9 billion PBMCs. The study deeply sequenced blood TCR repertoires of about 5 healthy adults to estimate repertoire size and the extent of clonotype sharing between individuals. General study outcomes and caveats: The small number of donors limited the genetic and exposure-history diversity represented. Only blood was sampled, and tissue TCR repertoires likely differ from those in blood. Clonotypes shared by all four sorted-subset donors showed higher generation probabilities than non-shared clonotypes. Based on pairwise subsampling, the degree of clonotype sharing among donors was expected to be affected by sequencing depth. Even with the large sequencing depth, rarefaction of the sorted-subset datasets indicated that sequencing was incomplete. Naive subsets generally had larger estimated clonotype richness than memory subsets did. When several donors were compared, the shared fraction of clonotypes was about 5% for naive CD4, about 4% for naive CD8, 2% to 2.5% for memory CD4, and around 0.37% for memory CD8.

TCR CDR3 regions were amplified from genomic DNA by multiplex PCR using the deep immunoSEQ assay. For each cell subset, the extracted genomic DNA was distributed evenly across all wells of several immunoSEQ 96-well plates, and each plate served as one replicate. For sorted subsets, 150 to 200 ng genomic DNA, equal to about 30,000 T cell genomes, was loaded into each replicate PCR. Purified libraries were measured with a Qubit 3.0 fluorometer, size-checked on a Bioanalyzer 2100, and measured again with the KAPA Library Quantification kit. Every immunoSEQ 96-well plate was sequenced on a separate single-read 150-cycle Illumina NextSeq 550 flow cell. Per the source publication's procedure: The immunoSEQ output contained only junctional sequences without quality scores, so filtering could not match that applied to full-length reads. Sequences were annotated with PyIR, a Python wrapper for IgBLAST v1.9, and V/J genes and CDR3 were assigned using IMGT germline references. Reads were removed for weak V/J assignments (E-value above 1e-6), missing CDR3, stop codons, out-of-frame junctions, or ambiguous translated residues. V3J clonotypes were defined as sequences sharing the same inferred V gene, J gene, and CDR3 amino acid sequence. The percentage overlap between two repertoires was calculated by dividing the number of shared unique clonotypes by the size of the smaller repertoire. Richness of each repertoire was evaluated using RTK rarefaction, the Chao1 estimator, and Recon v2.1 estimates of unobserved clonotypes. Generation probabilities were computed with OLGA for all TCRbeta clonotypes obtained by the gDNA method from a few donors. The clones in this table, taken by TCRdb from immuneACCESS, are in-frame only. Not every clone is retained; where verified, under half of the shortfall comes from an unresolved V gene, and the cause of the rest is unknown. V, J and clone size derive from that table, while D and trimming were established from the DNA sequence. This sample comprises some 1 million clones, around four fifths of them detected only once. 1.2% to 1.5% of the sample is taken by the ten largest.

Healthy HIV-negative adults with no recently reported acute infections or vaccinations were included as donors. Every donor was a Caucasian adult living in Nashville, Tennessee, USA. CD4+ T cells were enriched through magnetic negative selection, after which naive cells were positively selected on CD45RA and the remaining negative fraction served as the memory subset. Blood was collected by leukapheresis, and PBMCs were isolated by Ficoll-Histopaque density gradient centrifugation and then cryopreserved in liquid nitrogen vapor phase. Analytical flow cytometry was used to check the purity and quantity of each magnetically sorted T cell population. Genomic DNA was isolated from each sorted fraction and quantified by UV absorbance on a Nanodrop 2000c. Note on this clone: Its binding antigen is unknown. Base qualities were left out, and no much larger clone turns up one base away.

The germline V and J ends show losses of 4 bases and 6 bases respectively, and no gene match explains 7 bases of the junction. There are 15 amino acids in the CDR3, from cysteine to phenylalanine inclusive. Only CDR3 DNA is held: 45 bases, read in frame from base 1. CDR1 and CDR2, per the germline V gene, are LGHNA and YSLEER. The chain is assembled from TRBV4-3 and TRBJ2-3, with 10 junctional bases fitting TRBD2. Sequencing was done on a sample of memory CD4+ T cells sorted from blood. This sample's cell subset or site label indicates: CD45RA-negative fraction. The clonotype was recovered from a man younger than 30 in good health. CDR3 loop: CASSLLAGRGDTQYF. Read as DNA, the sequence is TGCGCCAGCAGCCTACTAGCGGGAAGGGGGGATACGCAGTATTTT.